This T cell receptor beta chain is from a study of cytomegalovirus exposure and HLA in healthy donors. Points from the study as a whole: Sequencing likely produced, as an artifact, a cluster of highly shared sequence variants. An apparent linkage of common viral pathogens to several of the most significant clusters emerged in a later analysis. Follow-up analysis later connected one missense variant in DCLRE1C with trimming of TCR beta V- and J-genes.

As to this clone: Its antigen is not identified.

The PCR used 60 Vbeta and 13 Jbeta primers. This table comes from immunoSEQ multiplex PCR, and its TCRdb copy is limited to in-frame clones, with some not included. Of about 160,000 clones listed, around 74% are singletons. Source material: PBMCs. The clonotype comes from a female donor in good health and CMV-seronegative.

The CDR3 here is CASSRASGGRGNEQFF. The CDR3 DNA is TGTGCCAGCAGTCGGGCTAGCGGGGGCCGGGGGAATGAGCAGTTCTTC. The chain has TRBV27 and TRBJ2-1; TRBD2 aligns across 10 bases. The trim removed 5 bases at V and 7 bases at J, leaving 11 bases unmatched. Germline lookup yields CDR1 MNHEY and CDR2 SMNVEV (reference sequence). CDR3 size: 16 residues.